This T cell receptor beta chain was sequenced in a study of regulatory T cells in long-lasting Graves disease. Described time point: persistent/refractory GD, antithyroid drugs over 5 years with positive TRAb. From PBMCs, RNA was extracted and then used to make the TCR library. This clonotype showed up many times. Libraries of TCR beta came from iRepertoire HTBI primers plus Arm-PCR of CDR3 regions. MiXCR, applied by TCRdb to the multiplex PCR reads, yields one record per CDR3 protein. The repertoire has around 400,000 distinct CDR3 sequences, 23% of them found once; the top ten carry over 25%. Germline CDR1 and CDR2: KGHDR and SFDVKD. This CDR3 contains 12 residues. V was clipped by 3 bases and J by 8 bases, with 7 bases between them.

This TCR was sampled from a female donor with Graves disease. The chain recombines TRBV24-1 with TRBJ2-1, with D unresolved. Specimen: peripheral blood mononuclear cells (PBMCs), collected when the disease was refractory, from a patient treated with antithyroid drugs. The CDR3 coding sequence is TGTGCCACCAGTGATCCCGGTGATGAGCAGTTCTTC. Translation: CATSDPGDEQFF.